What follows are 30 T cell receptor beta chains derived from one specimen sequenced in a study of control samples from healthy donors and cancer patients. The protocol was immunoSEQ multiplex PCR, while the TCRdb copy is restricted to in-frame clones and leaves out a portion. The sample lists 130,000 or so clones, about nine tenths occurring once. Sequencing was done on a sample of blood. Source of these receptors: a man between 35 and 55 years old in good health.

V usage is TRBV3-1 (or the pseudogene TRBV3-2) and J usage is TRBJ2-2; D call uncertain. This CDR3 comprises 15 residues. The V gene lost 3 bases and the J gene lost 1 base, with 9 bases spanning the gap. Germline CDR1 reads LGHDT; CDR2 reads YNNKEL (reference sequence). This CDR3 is CASSQGRGNTGELFF. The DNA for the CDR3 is TGTGCCAGCAGCCAGGGCCGTGGGAACACCGGGGAGCTGTTTTTT.

The CDR3 protein is CSASGQPNPFF. DNA for the CDR3: TGCAGTGCGAGTGGACAGCCCAATCCTTTCTTT. The V and J genes are TRBV20-1 and TRBJ1-1; D may be TRBD1 (6 bases). V was shortened by 6 bases and J by 12 bases, with 17 bases between the two germline ends. The V gene's germline CDR1 is DFQATT and CDR2 SNEGSKA (reference sequence). The length of the CDR3 is 11 residues.

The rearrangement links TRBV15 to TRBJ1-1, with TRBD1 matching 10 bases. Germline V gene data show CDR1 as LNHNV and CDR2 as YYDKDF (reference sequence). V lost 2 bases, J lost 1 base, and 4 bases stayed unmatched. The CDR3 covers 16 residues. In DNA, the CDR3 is TGTGCCACCAGCAGATCTGGGACAGGGGCGAACACTGAAGCTTTCTTT. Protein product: CATSRSGTGANTEAFF.

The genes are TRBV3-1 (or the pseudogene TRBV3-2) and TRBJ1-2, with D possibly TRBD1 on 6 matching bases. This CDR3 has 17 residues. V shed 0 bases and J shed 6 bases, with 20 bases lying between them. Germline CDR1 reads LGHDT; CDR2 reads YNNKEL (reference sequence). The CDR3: CASSQETPMERGNGYTF. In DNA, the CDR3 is TGTGCCAGCAGCCAAGAGACACCCATGGAGAGGGGGAATGGCTACACCTTC.

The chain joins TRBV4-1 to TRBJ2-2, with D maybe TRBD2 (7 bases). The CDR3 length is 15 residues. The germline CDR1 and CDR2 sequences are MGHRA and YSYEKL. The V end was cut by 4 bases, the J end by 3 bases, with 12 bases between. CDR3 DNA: TGCGCCAGCAGCCGGGAGGGGGGCGACACCGGGGAGCTGTTTTTT. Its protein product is CASSREGGDTGELFF.

CDR3 nucleotides: TGTGCCAGCAGCTTACGGGCTCGGCTCGGGAACCCTTACGAGCAGTACTTC. Its translation is CASSLRARLGNPYEQYF. The rearrangement joins TRBV11-3 to TRBJ2-7; possible D gene TRBD2, 5 bases. Trimming took 2 bases from V and 4 from J, leaving 21 bases between them. CDR1 SGHNT and CDR2 YENEEA come from the germline V gene. CDR3 length equals 17 residues.

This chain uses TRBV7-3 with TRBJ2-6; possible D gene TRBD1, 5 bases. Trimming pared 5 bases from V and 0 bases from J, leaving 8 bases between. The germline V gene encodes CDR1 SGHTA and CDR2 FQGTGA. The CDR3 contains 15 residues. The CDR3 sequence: CASSPTVSGANVLTF. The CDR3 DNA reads TGTGCCAGCAGCCCGACAGTCTCTGGGGCCAACGTCCTGACTTTC.

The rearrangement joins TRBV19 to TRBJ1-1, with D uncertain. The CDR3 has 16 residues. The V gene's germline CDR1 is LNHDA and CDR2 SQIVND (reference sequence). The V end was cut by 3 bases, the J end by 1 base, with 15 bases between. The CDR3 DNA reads TGTGCCAGTAGTATCCCTCAAGGGAGCCGGAACACTGAAGCTTTCTTT. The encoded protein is CASSIPQGSRNTEAFF.

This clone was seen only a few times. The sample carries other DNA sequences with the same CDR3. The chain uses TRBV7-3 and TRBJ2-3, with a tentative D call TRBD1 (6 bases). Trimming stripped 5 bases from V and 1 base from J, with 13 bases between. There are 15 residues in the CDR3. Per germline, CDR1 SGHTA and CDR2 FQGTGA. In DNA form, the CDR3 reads TGTGCCAGCAGCCGAAGGGGGTCTGGCACAGATACGCAGTATTTT. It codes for CASSRRGSGTDTQYF.

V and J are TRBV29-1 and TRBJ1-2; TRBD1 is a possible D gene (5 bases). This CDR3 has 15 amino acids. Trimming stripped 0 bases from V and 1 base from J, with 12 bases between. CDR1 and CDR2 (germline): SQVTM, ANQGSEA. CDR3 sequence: CSVEDLTGFNYGYTF. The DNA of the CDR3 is TGCAGCGTTGAAGATCTTACAGGTTTTAACTATGGCTACACCTTC.

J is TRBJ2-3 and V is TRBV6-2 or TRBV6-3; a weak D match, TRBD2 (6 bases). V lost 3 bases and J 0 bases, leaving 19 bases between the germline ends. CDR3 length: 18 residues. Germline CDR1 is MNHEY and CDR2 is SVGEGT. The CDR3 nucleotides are TGTGCCAGCAGTTATAGGGGAGGCGGATTAGCTAGCACAGATACGCAGTATTTT. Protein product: CASSYRGGGLASTDTQYF.

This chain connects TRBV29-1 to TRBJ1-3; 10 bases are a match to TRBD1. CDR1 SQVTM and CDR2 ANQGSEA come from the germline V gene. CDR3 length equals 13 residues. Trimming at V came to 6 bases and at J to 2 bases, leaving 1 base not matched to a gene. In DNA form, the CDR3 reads TGCAGCGTCGGACAGGGGGCTGGAAACACCATATATTTT. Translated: CSVGQGAGNTIYF. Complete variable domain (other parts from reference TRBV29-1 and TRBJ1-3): SAVISQKPSRDICQRGTSLTIQCQVDSQVTMMFWYRQQPGQSLTLIATANQGSEATYESGFVIDKFPISRPNLTFSTLTVSNMSPEDSSIYLCSVGQGAGNTIYFGEGSWLTVV.

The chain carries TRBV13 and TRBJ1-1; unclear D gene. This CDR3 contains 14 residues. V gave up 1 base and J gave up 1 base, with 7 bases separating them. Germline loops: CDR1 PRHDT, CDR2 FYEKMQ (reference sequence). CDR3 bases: TGTGCCAGCAGCTTAGATGGGGAGAACACTGAAGCTTTCTTT. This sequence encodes CASSLDGENTEAFF.

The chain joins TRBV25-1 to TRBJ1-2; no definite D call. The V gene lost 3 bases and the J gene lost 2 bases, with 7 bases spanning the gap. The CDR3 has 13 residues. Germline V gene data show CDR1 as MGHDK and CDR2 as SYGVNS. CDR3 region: CASSDSVNYGYTF. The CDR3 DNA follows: TGTGCCAGCAGTGACTCTGTAAACTATGGCTACACCTTC.

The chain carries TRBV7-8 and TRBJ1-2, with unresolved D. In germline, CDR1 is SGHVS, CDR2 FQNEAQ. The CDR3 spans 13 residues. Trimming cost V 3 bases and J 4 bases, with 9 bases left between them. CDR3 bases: TGTGCCAGCAGCTTGGAGGTCCGCTATGGCTACACCTTC. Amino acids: CASSLEVRYGYTF.

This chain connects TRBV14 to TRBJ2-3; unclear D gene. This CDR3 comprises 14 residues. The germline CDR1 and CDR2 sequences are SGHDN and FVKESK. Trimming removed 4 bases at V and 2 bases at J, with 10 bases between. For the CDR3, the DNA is TGTGCCAGCAGCCTCGGACGAGTCACAGATACGCAGTATTTT. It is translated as CASSLGRVTDTQYF.

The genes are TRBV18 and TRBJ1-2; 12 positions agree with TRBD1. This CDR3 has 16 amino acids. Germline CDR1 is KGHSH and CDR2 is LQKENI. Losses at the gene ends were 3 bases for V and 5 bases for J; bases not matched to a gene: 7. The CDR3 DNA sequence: TGTGCCAGCTCACCTTCCGGGACAGGGGGCGTTTATGGCTACACCTTC. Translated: CASSPSGTGGVYGYTF.

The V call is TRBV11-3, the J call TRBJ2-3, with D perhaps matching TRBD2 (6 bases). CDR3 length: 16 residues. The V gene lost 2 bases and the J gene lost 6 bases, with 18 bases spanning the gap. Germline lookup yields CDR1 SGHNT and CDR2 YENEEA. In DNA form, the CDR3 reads TGTGCCAGCAGCTTACGGCGGGGCGGTTTAGGGGATACGCAGTATTTT. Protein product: CASSLRRGGLGDTQYF.

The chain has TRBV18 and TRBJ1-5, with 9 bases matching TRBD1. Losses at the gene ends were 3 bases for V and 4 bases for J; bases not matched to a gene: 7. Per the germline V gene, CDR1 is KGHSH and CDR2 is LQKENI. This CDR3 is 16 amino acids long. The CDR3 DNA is TGTGCCAGCTCACCCGCCCGGGACAGGGTAAATCAGCCCCAGCATTTT. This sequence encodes CASSPARDRVNQPQHF.

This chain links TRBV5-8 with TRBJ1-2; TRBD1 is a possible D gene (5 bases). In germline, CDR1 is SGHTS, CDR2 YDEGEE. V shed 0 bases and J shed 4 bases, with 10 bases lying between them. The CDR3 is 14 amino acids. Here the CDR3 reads CASSLDRSFYGYTF. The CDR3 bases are TGTGCCAGCAGCTTGGACAGGAGCTTCTATGGCTACACCTTC.

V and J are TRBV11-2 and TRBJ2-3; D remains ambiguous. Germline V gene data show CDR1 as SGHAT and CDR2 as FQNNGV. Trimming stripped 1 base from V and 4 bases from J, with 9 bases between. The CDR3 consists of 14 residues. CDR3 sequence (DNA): TGTGCCAGCAGCTTAGTTTACGGGCCAGATACGCAGTATTTT. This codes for CASSLVYGPDTQYF.

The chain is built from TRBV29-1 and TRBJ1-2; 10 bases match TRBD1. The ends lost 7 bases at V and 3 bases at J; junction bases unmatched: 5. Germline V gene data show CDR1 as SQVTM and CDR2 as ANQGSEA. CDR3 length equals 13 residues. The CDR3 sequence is CSGAGTGDYGYTF. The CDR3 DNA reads TGCAGCGGAGCCGGGACAGGGGACTATGGCTACACCTTC.

The CDR3 region is CASSLRAGLLNTEAFF. Written as DNA, the CDR3 is TGTGCCAGTAGTCTCAGGGCAGGGCTACTCAACACTGAAGCTTTCTTT. V gene TRBV19 combines with J gene TRBJ1-1; D possibly corresponds to TRBD1 (5 bases). The CDR3 extends over 16 amino acids. From germline, CDR1 is LNHDA and CDR2 SQIVND (reference sequence). V dropped 5 bases and J dropped 2 bases, with 18 bases sitting between them.

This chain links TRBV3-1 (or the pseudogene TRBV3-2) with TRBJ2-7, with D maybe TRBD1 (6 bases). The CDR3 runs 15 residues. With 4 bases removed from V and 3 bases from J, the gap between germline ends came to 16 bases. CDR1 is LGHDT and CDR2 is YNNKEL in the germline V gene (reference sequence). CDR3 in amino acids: CASSLVAGTNYEQYF. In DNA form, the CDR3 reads TGTGCCAGCAGCCTCGTGGCCGGGACAAACTACGAGCAGTACTTC.

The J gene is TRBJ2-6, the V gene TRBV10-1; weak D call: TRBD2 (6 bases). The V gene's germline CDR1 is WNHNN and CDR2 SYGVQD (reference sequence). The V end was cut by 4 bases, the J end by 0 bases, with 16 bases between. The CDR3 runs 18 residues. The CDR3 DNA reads TGCGCCAGCAGTGCCCAACTTGGGGGGTCCTCTGGGGCCAACGTCCTGACTTTC. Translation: CASSAQLGGSSGANVLTF.

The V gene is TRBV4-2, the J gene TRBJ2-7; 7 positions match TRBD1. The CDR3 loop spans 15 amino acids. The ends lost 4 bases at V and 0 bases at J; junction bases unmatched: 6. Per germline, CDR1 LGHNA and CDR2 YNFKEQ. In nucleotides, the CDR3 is TGTGCCAGCAGCCGAGAGGCAGGGGGCTCCTACGAGCAGTACTTC. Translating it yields CASSREAGGSYEQYF.

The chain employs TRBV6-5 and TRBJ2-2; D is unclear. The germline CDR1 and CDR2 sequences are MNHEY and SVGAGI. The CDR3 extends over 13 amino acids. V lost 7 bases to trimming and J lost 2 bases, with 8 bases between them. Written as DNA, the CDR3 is TGTGCCAGCACAGTCCCCAACACCGGGGAGCTGTTTTTT. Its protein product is CASTVPNTGELFF.

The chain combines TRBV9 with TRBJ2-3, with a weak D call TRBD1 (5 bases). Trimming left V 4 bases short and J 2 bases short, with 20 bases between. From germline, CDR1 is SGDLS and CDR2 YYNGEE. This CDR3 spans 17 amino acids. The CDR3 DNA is TGTGCCAGCAGCCTCGACAGCCTTACTACTACCACAGATACGCAGTATTTT. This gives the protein CASSLDSLTTTTDTQYF.

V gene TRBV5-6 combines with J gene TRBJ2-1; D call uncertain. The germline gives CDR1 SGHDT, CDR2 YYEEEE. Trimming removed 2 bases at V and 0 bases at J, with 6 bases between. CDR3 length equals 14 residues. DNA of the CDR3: TGTGCCAGCAGCTTCCCCGTCTCCTACAATGAGCAGTTCTTC. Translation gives CASSFPVSYNEQFF.

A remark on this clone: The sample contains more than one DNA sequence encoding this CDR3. The CDR3 loop reads CASSYLGQGTYEQYF. Here the CDR3 DNA reads TGTGCCAGCAGTTATTTGGGACAGGGAACCTACGAGCAGTACTTC. This rearrangement joins TRBV6-2 or TRBV6-3 to TRBJ2-7; the match to TRBD1 covers 9 bases. Germline trimming cut 3 bases from V and 2 bases from J; bases unmatched to any gene: 5. Germline CDR1 is MNHEY and CDR2 is SVGEGT. The CDR3 consists of 15 residues.